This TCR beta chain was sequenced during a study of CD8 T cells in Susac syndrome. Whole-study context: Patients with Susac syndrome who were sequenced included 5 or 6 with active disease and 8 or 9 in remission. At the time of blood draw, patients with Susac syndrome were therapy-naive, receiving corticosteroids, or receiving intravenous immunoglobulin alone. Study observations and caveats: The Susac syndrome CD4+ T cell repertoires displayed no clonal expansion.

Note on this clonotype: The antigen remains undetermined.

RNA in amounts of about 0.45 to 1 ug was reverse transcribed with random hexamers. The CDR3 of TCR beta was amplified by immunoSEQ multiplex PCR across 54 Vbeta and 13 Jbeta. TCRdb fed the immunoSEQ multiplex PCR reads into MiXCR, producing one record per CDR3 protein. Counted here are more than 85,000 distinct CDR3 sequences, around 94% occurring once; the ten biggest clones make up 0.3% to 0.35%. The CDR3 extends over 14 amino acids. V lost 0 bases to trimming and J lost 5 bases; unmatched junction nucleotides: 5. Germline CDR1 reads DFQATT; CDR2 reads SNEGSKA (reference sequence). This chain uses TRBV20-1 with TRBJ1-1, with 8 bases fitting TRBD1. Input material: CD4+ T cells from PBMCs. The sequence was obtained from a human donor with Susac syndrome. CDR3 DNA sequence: TGCAGTGCTAGAGATTGGGACAGGATGACTGAAGCTTTCTTT. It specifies CSARDWDRMTEAFF.